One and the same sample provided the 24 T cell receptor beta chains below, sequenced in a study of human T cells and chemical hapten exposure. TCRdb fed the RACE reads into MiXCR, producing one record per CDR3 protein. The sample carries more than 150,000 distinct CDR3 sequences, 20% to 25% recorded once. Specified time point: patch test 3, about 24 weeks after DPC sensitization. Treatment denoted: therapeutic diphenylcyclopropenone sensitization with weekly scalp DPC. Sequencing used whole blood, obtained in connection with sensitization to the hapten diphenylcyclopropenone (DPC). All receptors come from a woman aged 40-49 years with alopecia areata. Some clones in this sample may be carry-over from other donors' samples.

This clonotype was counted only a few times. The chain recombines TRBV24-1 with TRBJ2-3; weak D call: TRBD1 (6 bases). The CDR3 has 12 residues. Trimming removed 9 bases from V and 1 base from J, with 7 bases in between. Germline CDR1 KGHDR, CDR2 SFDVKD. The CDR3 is CATEGGTDTQYF. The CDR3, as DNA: TGTGCCACCGAGGGGGGCACAGATACGCAGTATTTT.

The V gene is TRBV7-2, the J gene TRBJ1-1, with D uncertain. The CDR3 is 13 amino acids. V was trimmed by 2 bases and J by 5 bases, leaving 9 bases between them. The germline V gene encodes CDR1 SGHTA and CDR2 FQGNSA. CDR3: CASSLLTETEAFF. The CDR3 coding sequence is TGTGCCAGCAGCTTATTAACGGAAACTGAAGCTTTCTTT.

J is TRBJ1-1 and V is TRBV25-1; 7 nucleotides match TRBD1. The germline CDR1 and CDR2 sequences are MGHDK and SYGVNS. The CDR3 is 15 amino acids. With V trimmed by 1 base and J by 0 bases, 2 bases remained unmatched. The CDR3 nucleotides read TGTGCCAGCAGTGAATTCGGGACAGTGAACACTGAAGCTTTCTTT. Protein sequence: CASSEFGTVNTEAFF.

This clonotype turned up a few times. CDR3 loop: CSARPGGLETQYF. The CDR3 coding sequence is TGCAGTGCTAGGCCGGGAGGGCTCGAGACCCAGTACTTC. The chain joins TRBV20-1 to TRBJ2-5; 8 nucleotides agree with TRBD2. CDR3 length: 13 amino acids. The trim removed 3 bases at V and 5 bases at J, leaving 5 bases unmatched. CDR1 and CDR2 from the germline V gene are DFQATT and SNEGSKA (reference sequence).

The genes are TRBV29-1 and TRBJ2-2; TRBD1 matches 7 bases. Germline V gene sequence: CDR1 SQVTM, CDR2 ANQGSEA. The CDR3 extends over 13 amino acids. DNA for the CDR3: TGCAGTACCACAGGGGCGGACACCGGGGAGCTGTTTTTT. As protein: CSTTGADTGELFF.

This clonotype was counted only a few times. DNA of the CDR3: TGCGCCAGCAGCCAGGGACAGGGTTCCTACGAGCAGTACTTC. This encodes CASSQGQGSYEQYF. This rearrangement joins TRBV4-3 to TRBJ2-7; 9 bases match TRBD1. There are 14 residues in the CDR3. Germline values: CDR1 LGHNA, CDR2 YSLEER. J was trimmed by 1 base and V by 3 bases; bases with no gene match: 1.

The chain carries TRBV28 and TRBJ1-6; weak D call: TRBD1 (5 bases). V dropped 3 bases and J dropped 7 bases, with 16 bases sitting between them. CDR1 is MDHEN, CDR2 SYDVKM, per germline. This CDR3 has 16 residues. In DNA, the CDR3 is TGTGCCAGCAGTTTCCCCTCCACCAGGGCCAATTCACCCCTCCACTTT. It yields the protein CASSFPSTRANSPLHF.

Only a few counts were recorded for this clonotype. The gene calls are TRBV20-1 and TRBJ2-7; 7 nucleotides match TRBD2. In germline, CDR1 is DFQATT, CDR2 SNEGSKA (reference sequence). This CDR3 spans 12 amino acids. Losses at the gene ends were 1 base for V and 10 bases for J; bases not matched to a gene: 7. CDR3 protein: CSARGGGGPQYF. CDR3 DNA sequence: TGCAGTGCTAGAGGGGGGGGAGGGCCACAGTACTTC.

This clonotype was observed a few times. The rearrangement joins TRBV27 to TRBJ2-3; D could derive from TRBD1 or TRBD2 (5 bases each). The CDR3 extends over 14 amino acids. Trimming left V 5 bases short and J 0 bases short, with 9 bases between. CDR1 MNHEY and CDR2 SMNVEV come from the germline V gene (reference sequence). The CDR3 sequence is CASSPGPSTDTQYF. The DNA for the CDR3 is TGTGCCAGCAGTCCGGGACCCAGCACAGATACGCAGTATTTT.

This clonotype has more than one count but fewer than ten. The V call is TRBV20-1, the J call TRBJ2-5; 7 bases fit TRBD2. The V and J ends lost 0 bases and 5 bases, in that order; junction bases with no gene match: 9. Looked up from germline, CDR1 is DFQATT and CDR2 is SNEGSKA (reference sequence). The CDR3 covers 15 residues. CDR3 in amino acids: CSARDQGSGKETQYF. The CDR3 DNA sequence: TGCAGTGCTAGAGATCAGGGAAGCGGGAAGGAGACCCAGTACTTC.

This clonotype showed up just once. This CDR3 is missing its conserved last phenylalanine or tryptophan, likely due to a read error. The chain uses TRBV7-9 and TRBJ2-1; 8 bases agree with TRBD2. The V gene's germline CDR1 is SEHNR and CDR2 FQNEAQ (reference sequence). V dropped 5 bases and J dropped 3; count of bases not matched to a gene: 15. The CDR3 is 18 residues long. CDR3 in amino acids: CASSPRGSLSGNYNEQFL. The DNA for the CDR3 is TGTGCCAGCAGCCCAAGAGGTAGTCTTAGCGGGAACTACAATGAGCAGTTCCTC.

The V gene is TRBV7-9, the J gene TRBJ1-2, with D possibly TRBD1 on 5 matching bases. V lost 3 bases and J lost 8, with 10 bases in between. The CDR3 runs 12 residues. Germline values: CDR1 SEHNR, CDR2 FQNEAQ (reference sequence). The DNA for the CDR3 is TGTGCCAGCAGCTTTCCTGACAGAGGCTACACCTTC. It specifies CASSFPDRGYTF.

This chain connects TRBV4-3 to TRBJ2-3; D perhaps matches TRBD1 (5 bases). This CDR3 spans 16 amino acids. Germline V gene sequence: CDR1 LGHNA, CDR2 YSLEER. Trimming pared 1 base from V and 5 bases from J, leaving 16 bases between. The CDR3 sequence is CASSQAVTDTGDTQYF. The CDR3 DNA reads TGCGCCAGCAGCCAAGCTGTGACAGACACCGGAGATACGCAGTATTTT.

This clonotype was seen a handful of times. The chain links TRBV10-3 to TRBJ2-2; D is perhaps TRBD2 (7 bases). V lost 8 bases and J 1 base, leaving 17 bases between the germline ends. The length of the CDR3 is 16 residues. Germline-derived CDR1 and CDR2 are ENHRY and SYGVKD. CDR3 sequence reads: CAIGRRGPENTGELFF. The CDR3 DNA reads TGTGCCATCGGACGGCGGGGGCCAGAGAACACCGGGGAGCTGTTTTTT.

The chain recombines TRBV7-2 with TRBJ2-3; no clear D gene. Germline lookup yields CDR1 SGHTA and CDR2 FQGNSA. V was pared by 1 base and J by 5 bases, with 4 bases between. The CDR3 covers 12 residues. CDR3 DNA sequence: TGTGCCAGCAGCTTAGAACAAGATACGCAGTATTTT. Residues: CASSLEQDTQYF. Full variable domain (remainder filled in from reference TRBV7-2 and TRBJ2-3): GAGVSQSPSNKVTEKGKDVELRCDPISGHTALYWYRQSLGQGLEFLIYFQGNSAPDKSGLPSDRFSAERTGGSVSTLTIQRTQQEDSAVYLCASSLEQDTQYFGPGTRLTVL.

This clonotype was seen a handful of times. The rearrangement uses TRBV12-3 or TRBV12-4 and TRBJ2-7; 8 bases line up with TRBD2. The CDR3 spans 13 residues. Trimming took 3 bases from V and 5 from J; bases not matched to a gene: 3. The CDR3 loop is CASSLLGRDEQYF. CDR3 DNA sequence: TGTGCCAGCAGTTTGCTCGGGAGGGACGAGCAGTACTTC.

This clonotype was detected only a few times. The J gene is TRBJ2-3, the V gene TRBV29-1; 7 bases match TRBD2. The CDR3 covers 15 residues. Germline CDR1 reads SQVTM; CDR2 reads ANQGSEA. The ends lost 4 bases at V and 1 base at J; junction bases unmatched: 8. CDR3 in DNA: TGCAGCGTTGCCATGGGGGGGGATCGCACAGATACGCAGTATTTT. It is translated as CSVAMGGDRTDTQYF.

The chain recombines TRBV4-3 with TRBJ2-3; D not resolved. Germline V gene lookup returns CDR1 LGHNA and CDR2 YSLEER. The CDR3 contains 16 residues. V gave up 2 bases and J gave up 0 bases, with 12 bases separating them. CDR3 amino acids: CASSQNSRPSTDTQYF. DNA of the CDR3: TGCGCCAGCAGCCAAAATTCCCGGCCTAGCACAGATACGCAGTATTTT.

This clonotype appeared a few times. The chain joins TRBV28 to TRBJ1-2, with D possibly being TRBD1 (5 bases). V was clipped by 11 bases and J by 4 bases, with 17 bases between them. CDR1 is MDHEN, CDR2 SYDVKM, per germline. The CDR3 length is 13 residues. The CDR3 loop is CAAEPQGAYGYTF. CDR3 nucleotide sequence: TGTGCCGCCGAACCTCAGGGAGCCTATGGCTACACCTTC.

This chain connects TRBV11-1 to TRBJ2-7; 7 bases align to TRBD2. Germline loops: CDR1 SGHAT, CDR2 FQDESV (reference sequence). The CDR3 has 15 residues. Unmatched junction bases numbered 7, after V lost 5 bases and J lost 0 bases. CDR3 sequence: CASSPGTGGSYEQYF. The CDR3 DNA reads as TGTGCCAGCAGCCCCGGGACGGGGGGCTCCTACGAGCAGTACTTC.

CDR3 in DNA: TGTGCCAGCAGTTTATATGGAGGGACAGGGCGGCATTTCTTT. Residues: CASSLYGGTGRHFF. The V and J genes are TRBV27 and TRBJ1-1, with 9 bases matching TRBD1. Looked up from germline, CDR1 is MNHEY and CDR2 is SMNVEV (reference sequence). V trimming: 1 base; J trimming: 13 bases; junction bases outside the gene matches: 10. This CDR3 comprises 14 residues.

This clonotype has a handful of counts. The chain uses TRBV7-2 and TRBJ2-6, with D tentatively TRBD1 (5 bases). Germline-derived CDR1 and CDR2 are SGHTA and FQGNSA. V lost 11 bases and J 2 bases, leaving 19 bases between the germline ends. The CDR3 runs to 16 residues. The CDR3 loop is CAGSRQGNTGANVLTF. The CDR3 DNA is TGTGCCGGAAGTCGGCAGGGAAACACTGGGGCCAACGTCCTGACTTTC.

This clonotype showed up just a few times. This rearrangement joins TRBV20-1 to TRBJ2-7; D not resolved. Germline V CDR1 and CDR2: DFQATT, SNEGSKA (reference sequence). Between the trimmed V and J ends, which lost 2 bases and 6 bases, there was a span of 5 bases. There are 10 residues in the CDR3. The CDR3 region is CSARYAEQYF. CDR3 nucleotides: TGCAGTGCTAGATATGCCGAGCAGTACTTC.

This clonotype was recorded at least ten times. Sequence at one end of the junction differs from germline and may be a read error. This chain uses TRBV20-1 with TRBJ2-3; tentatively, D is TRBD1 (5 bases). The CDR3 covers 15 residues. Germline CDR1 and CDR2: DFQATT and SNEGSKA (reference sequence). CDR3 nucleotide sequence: TGCAGTGCCAGAGGTCCGGACAATGCGGCAGATACGCAGTATTTT. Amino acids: CSARGPDNAADTQYF.